This is a list of T cell receptor beta chains from one sample in a study of cytomegalovirus exposure and HLA in healthy donors. The data were produced by immunoSEQ multiplex PCR, yet TCRdb's version contains in-frame clones alone and is incomplete. The sample has around 160,000 clones, 80% to 85% seen once. Input material: PBMCs. All receptors derive from a man aged 30 to 45 in good health and CMV-seropositive. The CDR3 runs from the conserved cysteine through the conserved F or W. The D gene is left open where the match is weak. Where a row states a size, it is once, few, many or the class of an expanded clone; other rows omit it.

V	size	length	D	J	DNA	CDR3
TRBV11-2	once	17	TRBD2	TRBJ2-7	TGTGCCAGCAGCGCGATCAAACTAGCGAACCCTAACTACGAGCAGTACTTC	CASSAIKLANPNYEQYF
TRBV18	NA	15	NA	TRBJ2-3	TGTGCCAGCTCATTACAGGCGGATGGCACAGATACGCAGTATTTT	CASSLQADGTDTQYF
TRBV27	NA	14	TRBD2	TRBJ2-7	TGTGCCAGCAAATTAGCGGGGGGGGCCTACGAGCAGTACTTC	CASKLAGGAYEQYF
TRBV7-8	NA	15	TRBD2	TRBJ2-7	TGTGCCAGCAGCTTCCCCCTGGGACTAGCAGGCGAGCAGTACTTC	CASSFPLGLAGEQYF
TRBV4-1	NA	13	NA	TRBJ2-1	TGCGCCAGCAGCCAAGGACAGGAAGATGAGCAGTTCTTC	CASSQGQEDEQFF
TRBV19	NA	15	TRBD1	TRBJ1-1	TGTGCCAGTAGAGAAGGACAGGGGGCGAACACTGAAGCTTTCTTT	CASREGQGANTEAFF
TRBV9	NA	15	NA	TRBJ2-1	TGTGCCAGCAGCTCGAGGACCTGGGGAGGCAATGAGCAGTTCTTC	CASSSRTWGGNEQFF
TRBV10-2	once	13	TRBD2	TRBJ2-5	TGCGCCAGCAGTGAGACCGGGAGGGAGACCCAGTACTTC	CASSETGRETQYF
TRBV4-3	NA	16	NA	TRBJ2-4	TGCGCCAGCAGCCAAGAGAATAGCGGCTATAAAAACATTCAGTACTTC	CASSQENSGYKNIQYF
TRBV28	NA	12	NA	TRBJ2-7	TGTGCCAGCAAATCACAGGTCGACGAGCAGTACTTC	CASKSQVDEQYF
TRBV30	NA	13	NA	TRBJ1-2	TGTGCCTGGAGTCCCGGGACTGCGGGTGGCTACACCTTC	CAWSPGTAGGYTF
TRBV2	few	13	NA	TRBJ2-7	TGTGCCAGCAGAGGGGCCAGCTCCTACGAGCAGTACTTC	CASRGASSYEQYF
TRBV6-5	NA	15	TRBD2	TRBJ2-3	TGTGCCAGCAGTCCCGGACTAGAGCGGAAGGATACGCAGTATTTT	CASSPGLERKDTQYF
TRBV28	NA	12	NA	TRBJ2-5	TGTGCCAGCAGTTTTCCCGGAGAGACCCAGTACTTC	CASSFPGETQYF
TRBV7-2	once	16	NA	TRBJ2-5	TGTGCCAGCAGCTTTTATGTCGGGGGTCCGGAAGAGACCCAGTACTTC	CASSFYVGGPEETQYF
TRBV4-3	few	15	TRBD1	TRBJ2-3	TGCGCCAGCAGCCAACCGGGACAGGGCACAGATACGCAGTATTTT	CASSQPGQGTDTQYF
TRBV4-3	NA	14	NA	TRBJ2-7	TGCGCCAGCAGCCTAACCACGGGAAACTACGAGCAGTACTTC	CASSLTTGNYEQYF
TRBV5-4	NA	16	NA	TRBJ2-4	TGTGCCAGCAGCCCCTTCGACTCTGGGGCCAAAAACATTCAGTACTTC	CASSPFDSGAKNIQYF
TRBV2	NA	16	TRBD2	TRBJ2-7	TGTGCCAGCAGTGATCAAGGCCTAGCGGGAGGGACGGTTCAGTACTTC	CASSDQGLAGGTVQYF
TRBV13	once	15	NA	TRBJ2-7	TGTGCCAGCAGCTCATTCGTCGACAGGCGCTACGAGCAGTACTTC	CASSSFVDRRYEQYF
TRBV19	NA	14	TRBD1	TRBJ1-2	TGTGCCAGTAGTCCTCAGACAGGGGACTATGGCTACACCTTC	CASSPQTGDYGYTF
TRBV28	NA	11	NA	TRBJ2-7	TGTGCCAGCGCACAGGGCTACGAGCAGTACTTC	CASAQGYEQYF
TRBV5-1	NA	16	TRBD1	TRBJ2-3	TGCGCCAGCAGCTTGGAAATGACAGGGAGCACAGATACGCAGTATTTT	CASSLEMTGSTDTQYF
TRBV11-3	NA	15	TRBD2	TRBJ2-1	TGTGCCAGCAGCGCAGGGACTAGCGTTGGGAATGAGCAGTTCTTC	CASSAGTSVGNEQFF
TRBV7-3	few	14	NA	TRBJ1-5	TGTGCCAGCAGCTTACAGGGAAGCAATCAGCCCCAGCATTTT	CASSLQGSNQPQHF
TRBV2	NA	14	NA	TRBJ2-7	TGTGCCAGCAGTGAATGGCGGATCTCCTACGAGCAGTACTTC	CASSEWRISYEQYF
TRBV6-5	NA	15	NA	TRBJ1-3	TGTGCCAGCAGTTATAGGGGGACATCTGGAAACACCATATATTTT	CASSYRGTSGNTIYF
TRBV11-2	NA	16	TRBD1	TRBJ1-4	TGTGCCAGCAGCCTATGGACAGGCCCAACTAATGAAAAACTGTTTTTT	CASSLWTGPTNEKLFF
TRBV6-6	NA	15	NA	TRBJ1-6	TGTGCCAGCAGCTGGAACCTGGTCGGGGAATCACCCCTCCACTTT	CASSWNLVGESPLHF
TRBV7-9	NA	16	TRBD2	TRBJ2-3	TGTGCCAGCAGCTTTTACTCTAGCGGAGGCACAGATACGCAGTATTTT	CASSFYSSGGTDTQYF
TRBV7-3	NA	13	NA	TRBJ2-5	TGTGCCAGCAGCCCAGGAGGTCAAGAGACCCAGTACTTC	CASSPGGQETQYF
TRBV28	NA	19	TRBD1	TRBJ1-5	TGTGCCAGCAGTTCACCGGGACAGGGCGGAGGGTATAGCAATCAGCCCCAGCATTTT	CASSSPGQGGGYSNQPQHF
TRBV21-1	NA	17	NA	TRBJ2-7	NA	CASSKGLGFGQGNEQYF
TRBV7-8	NA	16	TRBD2	TRBJ2-1	TGTGCCAGCAGCTTAGGCCGGCGGCTAGCGGGAGTTGAGCAGTTCTTC	CASSLGRRLAGVEQFF
TRBV27	few	11	NA	TRBJ1-2	TGTGCCCTTCACATTAACTATGGCTACACCTTC	CALHINYGYTF
TRBV9	NA	18	NA	TRBJ2-3	TGTGCCAGCAGCCCTCGACTAGGTGAAAAAGGGGACACAGATACGCAGTATTTT	CASSPRLGEKGDTDTQYF
TRBV10-3	many	14	NA	TRBJ1-5	TGTGCCATCAGTGAGTCGCACCCCAGAACGCCCCAGCATTTT	CAISESHPRTPQHF
TRBV4-3	NA	17	NA	TRBJ2-3	TGCGCCAGCAGCCAAAGGACGGCGGGGGCCGGCACAGATACGCAGTATTTT	CASSQRTAGAGTDTQYF
TRBV19	NA	19	TRBD2	TRBJ2-5	TGTGCCACCCGAACCGGACTAGCGGGAGGTCTGTACCGCCAAGAGACCCAGTACTTC	CATRTGLAGGLYRQETQYF
TRBV28	few	13	TRBD2	TRBJ2-3	TGTGCCAGTAGAGCGGGGCCCACAGATACGCAGTATTTT	CASRAGPTDTQYF